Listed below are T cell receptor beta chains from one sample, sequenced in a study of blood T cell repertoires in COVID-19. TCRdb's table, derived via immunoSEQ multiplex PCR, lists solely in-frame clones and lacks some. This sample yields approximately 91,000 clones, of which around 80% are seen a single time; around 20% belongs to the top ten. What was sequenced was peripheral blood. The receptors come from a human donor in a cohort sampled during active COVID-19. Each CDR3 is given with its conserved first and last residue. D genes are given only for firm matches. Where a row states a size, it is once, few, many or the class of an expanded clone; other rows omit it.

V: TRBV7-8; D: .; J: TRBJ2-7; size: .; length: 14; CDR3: CASTLLQISYEQYF; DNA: TGTGCCAGCACTTTACTCCAAATATCCTACGAGCAGTACTTC
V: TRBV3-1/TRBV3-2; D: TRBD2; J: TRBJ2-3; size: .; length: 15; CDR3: CASSQELAVTDTQYF; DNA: TGTGCCAGCAGCCAGGAACTAGCGGTTACAGATACGCAGTATTTT
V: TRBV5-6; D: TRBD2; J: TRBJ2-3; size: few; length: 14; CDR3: CASSPGTSGATQYF; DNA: TGTGCCAGCAGCCCCGGGACTAGCGGGGCCACGCAGTATTTT
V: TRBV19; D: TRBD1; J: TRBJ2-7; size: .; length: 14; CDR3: CASSTGQGVYEQYF; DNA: TGTGCCAGTAGTACGGGACAGGGCGTCTACGAGCAGTACTTC
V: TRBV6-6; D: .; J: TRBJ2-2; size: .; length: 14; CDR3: CASRTAGVAGELFF; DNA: TGTGCCAGCAGGACAGCGGGCGTTGCCGGGGAGCTGTTTTTT
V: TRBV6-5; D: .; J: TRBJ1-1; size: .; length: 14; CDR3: CASSPGRGVAEAFF; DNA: TGTGCCAGCAGTCCGGGTCGGGGAGTCGCTGAAGCTTTCTTT
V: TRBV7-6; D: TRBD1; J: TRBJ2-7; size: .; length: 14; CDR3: CASSADRGGREQYF; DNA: TGTGCCAGCAGCGCGGACAGGGGGGGGCGCGAGCAGTACTTC
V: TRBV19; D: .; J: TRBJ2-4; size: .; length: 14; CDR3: CASSIGVGQGALCF; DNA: .
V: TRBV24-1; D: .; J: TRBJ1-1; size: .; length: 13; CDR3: CATQDSMNTEAFF; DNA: TGTGCCACCCAGGACAGCATGAACACTGAAGCTTTCTTT
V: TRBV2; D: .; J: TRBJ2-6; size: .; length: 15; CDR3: CASKLLISGANVLTF; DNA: TGTGCCAGCAAACTGCTCATCTCTGGGGCCAACGTCCTGACTTTC
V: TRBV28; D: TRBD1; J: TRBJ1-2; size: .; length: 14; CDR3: CASSWGQGDYGYTF; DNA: TGTGCCAGCAGTTGGGGACAGGGGGACTATGGCTACACCTTC
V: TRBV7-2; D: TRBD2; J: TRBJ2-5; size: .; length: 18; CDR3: CASSLARVSGRATETQYF; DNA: TGTGCCAGCAGCTTAGCGAGGGTGAGCGGGAGGGCCACGGAGACCCAGTACTTC
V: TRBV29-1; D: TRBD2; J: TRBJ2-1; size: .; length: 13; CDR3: CSNTSGRGHEQFF; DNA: TGCAGCAACACTAGCGGGAGAGGACATGAGCAGTTCTTC